This T cell receptor beta chain is from a study of graft-versus-host responses after intestinal transplantation. The wider study: Recipients received multivisceral, liver-intestinal, or isolated intestinal transplants. Uniformly, recipients were administered anti-thymocyte globulin induction with subsequent tacrolimus and steroids for two to three years. Study-wide results and caveats: Allograft graft-versus-host to host-versus-graft clonal ratios ran high in patients with graft-donor T cell macrochimerism.

This CDR3 is 13 amino acids long. V lost 4 bases, J lost 2 bases, and 9 bases lay in between. Germline-derived CDR1 and CDR2 are MNHEY and SVGAGI. Assay: immunoSEQ multiplex PCR; the TCRdb copy retains only in-frame clones and omits some. There are 30,000 to 35,000 clones in the sample; about 80% occur only once, and around a fifth lies in the top ten. Comment on this clone: Its antigen is as yet unknown.

The clonotype originates from a human donor who received an intestinal transplant. The chain employs TRBV6-5 and TRBJ2-7; D perhaps matches TRBD1 (5 bases). The source material was unstimulated CD8+ T cells sorted from spleen or lymph node cells, sampled before intestinal transplant. The CDR3 DNA is TGTGCCAGCAGTTCAGGGAAAGCCTACGAGCAGTACTTC. It translates to CASSSGKAYEQYF.